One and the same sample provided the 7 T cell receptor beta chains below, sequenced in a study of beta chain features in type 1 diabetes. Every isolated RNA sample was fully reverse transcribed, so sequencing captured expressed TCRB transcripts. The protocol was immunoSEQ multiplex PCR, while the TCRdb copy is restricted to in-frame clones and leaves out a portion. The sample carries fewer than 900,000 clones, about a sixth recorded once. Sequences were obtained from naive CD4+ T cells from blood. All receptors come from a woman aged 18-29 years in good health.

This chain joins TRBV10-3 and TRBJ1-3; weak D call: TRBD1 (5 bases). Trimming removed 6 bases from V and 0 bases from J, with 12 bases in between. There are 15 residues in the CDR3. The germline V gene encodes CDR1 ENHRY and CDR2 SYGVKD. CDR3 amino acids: CAISTDTSSGNTIYF. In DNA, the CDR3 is TGTGCCATCAGCACGGACACGAGCTCTGGAAACACCATATATTTT.

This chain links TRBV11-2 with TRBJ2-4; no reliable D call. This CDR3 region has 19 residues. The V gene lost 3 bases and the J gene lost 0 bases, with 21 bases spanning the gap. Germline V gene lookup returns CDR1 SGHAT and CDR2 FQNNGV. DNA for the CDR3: TGTGCCAGCAGCTTTGCCGATGGGCCGATAGAACTAGCCAAAAACATTCAGTACTTC. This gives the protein CASSFADGPIELAKNIQYF.

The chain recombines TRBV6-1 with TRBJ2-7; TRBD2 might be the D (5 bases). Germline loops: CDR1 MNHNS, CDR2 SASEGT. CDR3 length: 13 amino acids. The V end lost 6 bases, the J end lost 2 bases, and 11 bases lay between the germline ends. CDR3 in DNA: TGTGCCAGCAGGGATAGCGTGCCCTACGAGCAGTACTTC. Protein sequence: CASRDSVPYEQYF.

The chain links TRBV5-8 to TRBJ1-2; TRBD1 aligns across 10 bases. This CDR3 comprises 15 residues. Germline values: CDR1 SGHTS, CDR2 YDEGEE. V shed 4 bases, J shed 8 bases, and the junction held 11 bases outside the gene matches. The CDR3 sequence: CASSARQGAVWGYTF. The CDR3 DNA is TGTGCCAGCAGCGCGCGACAGGGGGCGGTTTGGGGCTACACCTTC.

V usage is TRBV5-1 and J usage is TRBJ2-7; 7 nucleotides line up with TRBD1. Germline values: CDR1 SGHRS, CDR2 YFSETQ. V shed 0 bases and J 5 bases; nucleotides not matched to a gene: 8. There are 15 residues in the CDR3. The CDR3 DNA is TGCGCCAGCAGCTTGGAAAGTACAGGGGCCCACGAGCAGTACTTC. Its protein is CASSLESTGAHEQYF.

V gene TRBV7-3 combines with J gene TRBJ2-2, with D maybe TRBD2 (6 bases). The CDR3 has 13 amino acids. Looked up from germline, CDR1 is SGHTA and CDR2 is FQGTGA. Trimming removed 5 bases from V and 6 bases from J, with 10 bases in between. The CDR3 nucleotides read TGTGCCAGCAGCCCTAGACTAGCCGGGGAGCTGTTTTTT. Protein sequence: CASSPRLAGELFF.

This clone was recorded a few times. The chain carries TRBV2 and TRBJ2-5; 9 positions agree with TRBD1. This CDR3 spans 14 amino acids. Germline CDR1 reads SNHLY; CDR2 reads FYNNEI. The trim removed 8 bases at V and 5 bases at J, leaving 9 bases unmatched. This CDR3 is CASRTGQGIETQYF. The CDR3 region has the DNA TGTGCCAGCCGAACGGGACAGGGTATCGAGACCCAGTACTTC. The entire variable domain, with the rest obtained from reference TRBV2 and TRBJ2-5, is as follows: EPEVTQTPSHQVTQMGQEVILRCVPISNHLYFYWYRQILGQKVEFLVSFYNNEISEKSEIFDDQFSVERPDGSNFTLKIRSTKLEDSAMYFCASRTGQGIETQYFGPGTRLLVL.